A single sample gave rise to the 5 T cell receptor beta chains below, sequenced in a study of blood T cell repertoires in COVID-19. The assay was immunoSEQ multiplex PCR, and TCRdb's table has in-frame clones only and misses some. The sample has about 120,000 clones, over 70% seen once. What was sequenced was peripheral blood. All receptors derive from an older man with acute or convalescent COVID-19.

This sequence joins TRBV5-1 and TRBJ2-7, with 7 bases matching TRBD1. V lost 1 base and J lost 0; bases outside the gene matches: 13. There are 18 residues in the CDR3. The germline CDR1 and CDR2 sequences are SGHRS and YFSETQ. The CDR3 region has the DNA TGCGCCAGCAGCTTGCAGGCCGCCCGACAGGGCTACTCCTACGAGCAGTACTTC. It yields the protein CASSLQAARQGYSYEQYF.

The V gene is TRBV3-1 (or the pseudogene TRBV3-2), the J gene TRBJ1-4, with D possibly matching TRBD1 (5 bases). The V end was cut by 5 bases, the J end by 7 bases, with 14 bases between. The germline V gene encodes CDR1 LGHDT and CDR2 YNNKEL (reference sequence). This CDR3 has 14 amino acids. As DNA, the CDR3 is TGTGCCAGCAGCTCCCAGGGCGGTGGTGAAAAACTGTTTTTT. Translated, it gives CASSSQGGGEKLFF.

V and J are TRBV6-5 and TRBJ1-6; D perhaps matches TRBD1 (6 bases). The CDR3 covers 15 residues. Germline CDR1 is MNHEY and CDR2 is SVGAGI. Trimming removed 6 bases at V and 7 bases at J, with 16 bases between. The CDR3 protein is CASSTNRDDNSPLHF. The CDR3 DNA follows: TGTGCCAGCAGCACGAACAGGGATGACAATTCACCCCTCCACTTT.

The gene calls are TRBV5-4 and TRBJ1-2; possibly TRBD1 for D (5 bases). The V end was cut by 0 bases, the J end by 4 bases, with 13 bases between. The CDR3 runs 15 residues. In germline, CDR1 is SGHNT, CDR2 YYREEE (reference sequence). This CDR3 is CASSLGGREVYGYTF. Written as DNA, the CDR3 is TGTGCCAGCAGCTTGGGTGGCAGGGAGGTCTATGGCTACACCTTC.

V and J are TRBV4-1 and TRBJ2-7, with 10 bases identical to TRBD2. Germline V lookup: CDR1 MGHRA, CDR2 YSYEKL. V shed 1 base, J shed 5 bases, and the junction held 8 bases outside the gene matches. This CDR3 spans 16 amino acids. The DNA for the CDR3 is TGCGCCAGCAGCCAAGCGACTAGCGGGCCCATCCACGAGCAGTACTTC. Translation: CASSQATSGPIHEQYF.